This T cell receptor (beta chain) came from a study of blood T cell repertoires in COVID-19. Study context: Samples of COVID-19 (acute and convalescent) were obtained from the United States, Italy and Spain. Sample material is recorded as cDNA or gDNA derived from T cells, B-cell-depleted T cells, or PBMCs.

Germline CDR1 is KGHSH and CDR2 is LQKENI. V lost 6 bases to trimming and J lost 7 bases; unmatched junction nucleotides: 18. This CDR3 has 17 residues. This table comes from immunoSEQ multiplex PCR, and its TCRdb copy is limited to in-frame clones, with some not included. The sample consists of about 51,000 clones, roughly 90% of them appearing once. This clonotype originated in a man aged 50 to 60 with active COVID-19. Material for sequencing was peripheral blood. The gene calls are TRBV18 and TRBJ2-5; 9 nucleotides match TRBD2. DNA of the CDR3: TGTGCCAGCTCCCCGACTAGCGGACTCCTTTCGGCGGGGACCCAGTACTTC. Amino acid sequence: CASSPTSGLLSAGTQYF.